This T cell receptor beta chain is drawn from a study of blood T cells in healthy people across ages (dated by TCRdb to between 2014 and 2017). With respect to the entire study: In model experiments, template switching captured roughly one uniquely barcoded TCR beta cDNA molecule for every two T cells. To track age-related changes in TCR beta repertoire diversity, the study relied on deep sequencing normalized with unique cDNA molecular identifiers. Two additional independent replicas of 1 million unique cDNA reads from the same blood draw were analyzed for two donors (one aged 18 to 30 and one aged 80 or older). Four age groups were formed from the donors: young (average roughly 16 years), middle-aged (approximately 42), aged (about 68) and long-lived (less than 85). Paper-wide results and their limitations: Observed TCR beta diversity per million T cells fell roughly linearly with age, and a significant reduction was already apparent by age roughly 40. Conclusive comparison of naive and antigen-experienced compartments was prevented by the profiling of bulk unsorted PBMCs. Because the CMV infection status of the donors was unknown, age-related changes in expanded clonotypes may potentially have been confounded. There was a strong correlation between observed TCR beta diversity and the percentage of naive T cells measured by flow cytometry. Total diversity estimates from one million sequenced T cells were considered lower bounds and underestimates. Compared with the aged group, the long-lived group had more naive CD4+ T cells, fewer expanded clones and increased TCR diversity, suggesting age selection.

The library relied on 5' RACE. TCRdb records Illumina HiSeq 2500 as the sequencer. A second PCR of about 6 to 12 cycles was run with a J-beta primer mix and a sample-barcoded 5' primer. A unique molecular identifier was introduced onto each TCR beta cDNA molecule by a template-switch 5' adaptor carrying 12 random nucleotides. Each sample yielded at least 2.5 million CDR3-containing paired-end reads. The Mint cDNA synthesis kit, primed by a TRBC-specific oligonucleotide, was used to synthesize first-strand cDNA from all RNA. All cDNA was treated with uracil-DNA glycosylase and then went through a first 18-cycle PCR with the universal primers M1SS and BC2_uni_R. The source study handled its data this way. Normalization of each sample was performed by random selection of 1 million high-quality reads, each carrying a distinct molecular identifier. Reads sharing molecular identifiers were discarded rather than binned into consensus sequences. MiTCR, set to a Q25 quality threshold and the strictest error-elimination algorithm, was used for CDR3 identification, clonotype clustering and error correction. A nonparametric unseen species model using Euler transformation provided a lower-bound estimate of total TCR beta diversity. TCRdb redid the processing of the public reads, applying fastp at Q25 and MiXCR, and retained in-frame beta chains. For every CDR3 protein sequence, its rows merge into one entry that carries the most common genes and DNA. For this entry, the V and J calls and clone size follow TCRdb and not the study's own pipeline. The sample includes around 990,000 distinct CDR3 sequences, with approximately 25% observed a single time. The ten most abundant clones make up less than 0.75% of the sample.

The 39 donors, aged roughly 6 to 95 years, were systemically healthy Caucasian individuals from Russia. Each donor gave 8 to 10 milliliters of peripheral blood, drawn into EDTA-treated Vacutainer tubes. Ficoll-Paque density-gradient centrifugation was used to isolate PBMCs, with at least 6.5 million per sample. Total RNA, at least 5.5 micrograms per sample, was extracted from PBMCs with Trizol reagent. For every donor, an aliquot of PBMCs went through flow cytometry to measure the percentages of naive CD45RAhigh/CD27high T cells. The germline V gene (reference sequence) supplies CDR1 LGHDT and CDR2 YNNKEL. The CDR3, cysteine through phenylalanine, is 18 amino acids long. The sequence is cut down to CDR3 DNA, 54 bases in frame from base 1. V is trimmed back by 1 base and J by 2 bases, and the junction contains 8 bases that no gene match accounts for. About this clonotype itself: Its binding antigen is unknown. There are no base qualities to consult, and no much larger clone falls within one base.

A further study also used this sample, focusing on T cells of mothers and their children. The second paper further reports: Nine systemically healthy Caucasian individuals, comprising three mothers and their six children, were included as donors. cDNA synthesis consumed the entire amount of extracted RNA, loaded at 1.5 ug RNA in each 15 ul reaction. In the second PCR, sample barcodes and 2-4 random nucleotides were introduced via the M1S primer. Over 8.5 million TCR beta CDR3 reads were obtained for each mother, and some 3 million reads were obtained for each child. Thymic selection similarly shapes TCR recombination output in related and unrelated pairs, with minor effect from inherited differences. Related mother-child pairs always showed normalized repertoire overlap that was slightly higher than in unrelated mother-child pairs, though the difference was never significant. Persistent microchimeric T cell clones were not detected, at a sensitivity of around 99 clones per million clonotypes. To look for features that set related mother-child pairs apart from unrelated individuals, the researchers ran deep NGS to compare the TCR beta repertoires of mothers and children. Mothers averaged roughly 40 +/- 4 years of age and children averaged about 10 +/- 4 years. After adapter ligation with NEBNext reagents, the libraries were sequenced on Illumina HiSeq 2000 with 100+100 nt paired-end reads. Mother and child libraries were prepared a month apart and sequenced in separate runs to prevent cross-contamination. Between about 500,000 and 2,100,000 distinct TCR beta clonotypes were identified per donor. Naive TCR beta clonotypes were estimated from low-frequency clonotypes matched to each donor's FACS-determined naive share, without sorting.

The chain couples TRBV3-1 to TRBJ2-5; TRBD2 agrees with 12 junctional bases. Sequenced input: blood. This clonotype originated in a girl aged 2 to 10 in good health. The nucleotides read TGTGCCAGCAGCCAAGGAGAGACTAGCGGGAGTTGGCAAGAGACCCAGTACTTC. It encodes CASSQGETSGSWQETQYF.